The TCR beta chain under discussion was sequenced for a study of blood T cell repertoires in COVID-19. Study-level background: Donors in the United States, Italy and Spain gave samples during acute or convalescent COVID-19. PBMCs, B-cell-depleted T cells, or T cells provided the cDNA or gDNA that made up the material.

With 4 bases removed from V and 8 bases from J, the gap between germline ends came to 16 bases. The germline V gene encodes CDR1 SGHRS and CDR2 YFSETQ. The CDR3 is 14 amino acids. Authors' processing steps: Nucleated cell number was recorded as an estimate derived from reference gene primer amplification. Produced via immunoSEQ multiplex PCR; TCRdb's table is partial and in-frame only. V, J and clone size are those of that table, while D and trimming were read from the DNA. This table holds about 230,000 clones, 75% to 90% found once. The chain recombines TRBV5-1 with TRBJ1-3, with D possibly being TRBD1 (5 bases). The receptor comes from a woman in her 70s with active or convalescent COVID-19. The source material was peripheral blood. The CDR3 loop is CASSAGQPGDTIYF. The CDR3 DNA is TGCGCCAGCAGCGCTGGCCAACCGGGGGACACCATATATTTT.